This TCR beta chain emerged from a study of T-cell reconstitution after alpha-beta-depleted transplantation in children. The CDR3 is 17 amino acids. CDR1 is MNHEY, CDR2 SMNVEV, per germline (reference sequence). V lost 5 bases, J lost 1 base, and 9 bases stayed unmatched. Preparing the TCRbeta library involved the use of unique molecular identifiers. TCRdb itself ran the PCR reads through MiXCR, one entry per CDR3 protein. Here the sample spans some 590,000 distinct CDR3 sequences, about 10% being singletons. This clonotype was seen at least ten times. This specimen consisted of PBMCs from the stem cell graft donor, obtained from the stem cell graft. This sequence originates from a human donor who donated a stem cell graft to a child with acute myeloid leukemia. This chain connects TRBV27 to TRBJ1-5, with TRBD1 matching over 9 bases. The CDR3 DNA sequence: TGTGCCAGCAGTCCGAGACAGGGGGTAACGAGCAATCAGCCCCAGCATTTT. It translates to CASSPRQGVTSNQPQHF.